This T cell receptor (beta chain) is from a study of early T cells in non-severe SARS-CoV-2 infection. Study summary: Sequencing used unsorted whole-blood bulk RNA, so chains lack pairing. Study outcomes and limitations: Anti-spike CD8 specificities were favored by VDJdb matching, whose results missed private and CD4 specificities.

About this clonotype itself: Its target is unknown.

Unique molecular identifiers (one per individual cDNA molecule) were attached. A single record per CDR3 protein comes from TCRdb applying MiXCR to the 5' RACE reads. The top ten clones hold about 5% of a sample with fewer than 95,000 distinct CDR3 sequences, 15% to 20% of them seen once. Trimming took 5 bases from V and 2 from J, leaving 17 bases between them. CDR3 length: 16 residues. The sequenced sample was whole blood, obtained at baseline. This TCR derives from an adult who was a healthcare worker with PCR-confirmed SARS-CoV-2 infection or an uninfected control (not recorded which). This chain connects TRBV12-3 or TRBV12-4 to TRBJ2-3, with a tentative D call TRBD2 (6 bases). CDR3 sequence: CASSPSPGGNTDTQYF. DNA of the CDR3: TGTGCCAGCAGTCCGTCTCCCGGGGGAAACACAGATACGCAGTATTTT.